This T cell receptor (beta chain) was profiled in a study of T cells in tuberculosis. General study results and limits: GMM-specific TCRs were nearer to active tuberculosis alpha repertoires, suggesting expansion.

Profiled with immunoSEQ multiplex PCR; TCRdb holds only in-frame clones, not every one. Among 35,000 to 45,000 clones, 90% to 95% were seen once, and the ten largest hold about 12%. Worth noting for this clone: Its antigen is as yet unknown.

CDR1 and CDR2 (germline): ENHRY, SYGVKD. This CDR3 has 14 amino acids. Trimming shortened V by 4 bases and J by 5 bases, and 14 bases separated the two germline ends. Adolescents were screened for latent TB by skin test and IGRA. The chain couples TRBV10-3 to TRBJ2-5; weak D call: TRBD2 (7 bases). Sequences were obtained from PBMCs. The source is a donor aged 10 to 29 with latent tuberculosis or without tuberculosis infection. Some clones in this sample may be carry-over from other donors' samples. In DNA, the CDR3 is TGTGCCATCAGTGGAGGGGAGGGGGGCGAGACCCAGTACTTC. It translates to CAISGGEGGETQYF.